Listed below are T cell receptor beta chains from one sample, sequenced in a study of beta chain features in type 1 diabetes. The protocol was immunoSEQ multiplex PCR, while the TCRdb copy is restricted to in-frame clones and leaves out a portion. The table includes 600,000 to 700,000 clones, 9.5% to 15% detected once. The sequenced sample consisted of naive CD4+ T cells from blood. These receptor sequences come from a man aged 25-45 years with type 1 diabetes. The CDR3 runs from the conserved cysteine through the conserved F or W. Fields, in order: clone size, J gene, D gene, CDR3 length, V gene, CDR3 protein, CDR3 DNA. A D gene is named only where the DNA matches it firmly. Some rows mark clone size as missing; the rest say once, few, many or name a class of expanded clone.

few | TRBJ2-3 | TRBD2 | 15 | TRBV13 | CASSFQRGGPDTQYF | TGTGCCAGCAGCTTCCAGCGGGGGGGCCCAGATACGCAGTATTTT
few | TRBJ2-2 | TRBD1 | 15 | TRBV14 | CASSQPGQGHGELFF | TGTGCCAGCAGCCAGCCGGGACAGGGGCACGGGGAGCTGTTTTTT
few | TRBJ1-2 | TRBD1 | 14 | TRBV29-1 | CSVRRTGTDYGYTF | TGCAGCGTTAGAAGGACAGGGACCGACTATGGCTACACCTTC
NA | TRBJ2-4 | NA | 15 | TRBV5-4 | CASSSGGFLRDIQYF | TGTGCCAGCAGCTCCGGGGGTTTCCTGCGGGACATTCAGTACTTC
NA | TRBJ1-6 | NA | 13 | TRBV5-1 | CASSLRGDSPLHF | TGCGCCAGCAGCTTAAGAGGTGACTCACCCCTCCACTTT
few | TRBJ2-2 | NA | 14 | TRBV15 | CATSRMGGAGELFF | TGTGCCACCAGCAGAATGGGGGGCGCCGGGGAGCTGTTTTTT
NA | TRBJ1-6 | NA | 16 | TRBV7-2 | CASSLGGAGRDSPLHF | TGTGCCAGCAGCTTAGGGGGGGCTGGCAGGGATTCACCCCTCCACTTT
NA | TRBJ1-2 | NA | 14 | TRBV7-2 | CASRRAGTNYGYTF | TGTGCCAGCAGGCGAGCGGGCACTAACTATGGCTACACCTTC
NA | TRBJ1-1 | NA | 13 | TRBV7-3 | CASSSHRESEAFF | TGTGCCAGCAGCTCACACAGGGAGTCTGAAGCTTTCTTT
NA | TRBJ2-5 | NA | 12 | TRBV14 | CASSQVGETQYF | TGTGCCAGCAGCCAAGTAGGGGAGACCCAGTACTTC
NA | TRBJ2-7 | NA | 14 | TRBV10-3 | CAISEGRELHEQYF | TGTGCCATCAGTGAGGGCAGGGAACTCCACGAGCAGTACTTC
NA | TRBJ1-1 | NA | 15 | TRBV5-4 | CASYRDRSMNTEAFF | TGTGCCAGTTACAGGGACCGGTCAATGAACACTGAAGCTTTCTTT
NA | TRBJ2-7 | NA | 14 | TRBV6-1 | CASSDWDRAYEQYF | TGTGCCAGCAGTGACTGGGACCGCGCCTACGAGCAGTACTTC
many | TRBJ2-1 | TRBD1 | 11 | TRBV29-1 | CSVRDRREQFF | TGCAGCGTTCGGGACAGGCGAGAGCAGTTCTTC
few | TRBJ2-7 | NA | 15 | TRBV7-2 | CASSSYRVGTYEQYF | TGTGCCAGCAGCTCCTACAGGGTAGGGACCTACGAGCAGTACTTC
few | TRBJ1-2 | NA | 17 | TRBV4-3 | CASSPDVGDAANYGYTF | TGCGCCAGCAGCCCGGACGTGGGAGACGCGGCTAACTATGGCTACACCTTC
few | TRBJ1-4 | NA | 16 | TRBV13 | CASSLIPGSTNEKLFF | TGTGCCAGCAGCTTGATACCGGGCTCAACTAATGAAAAACTGTTTTTT
NA | TRBJ2-7 | TRBD1 | 16 | TRBV7-9 | CASSRQSGTGVYEQYF | TGTGCCAGCAGTCGACAGTCCGGGACAGGGGTCTACGAGCAGTACTTC
NA | TRBJ2-2 | TRBD2 | 15 | TRBV6-5 | CASSSGRGNTGELFF | TGTGCCAGCAGCTCAGGGAGGGGAAACACCGGGGAGCTGTTTTTT
few | TRBJ2-2 | TRBD2 | 18 | TRBV25-1 | CASSRSTGTSLTTGELFF | TGTGCCAGCAGCCGATCCACCGGGACTAGCCTTACCACCGGGGAGCTGTTTTTT
few | TRBJ2-5 | NA | 14 | TRBV9 | CASSVVTGQETQYF | TGTGCCAGCAGCGTAGTAACAGGCCAAGAGACCCAGTACTTC
few | TRBJ2-5 | NA | 14 | TRBV6-5 | CASSYSKLRETQYF | TGTGCCAGCAGTTACTCGAAGCTCAGAGAGACCCAGTACTTC
NA | TRBJ1-5 | NA | 15 | TRBV7-2 | CASSFSTDHNQPQHF | TGTGCCAGCAGCTTCTCGACAGACCACAATCAGCCCCAGCATTTT
few | TRBJ1-1 | NA | 13 | TRBV18 | CASSRGGNTEAFF | TGTGCCAGCTCACGCGGCGGAAACACTGAAGCTTTCTTT
few | TRBJ2-3 | TRBD1 | 14 | TRBV10-3 | CAIGDRGSTDTQYF | TGTGCCATTGGGGACAGGGGAAGCACAGATACGCAGTATTTT
NA | TRBJ1-4 | NA | 14 | TRBV2 | CASSEFQGDEKLFF | TGTGCCAGCAGTGAGTTCCAGGGTGACGAAAAACTGTTTTTT
NA | TRBJ1-5 | NA | 14 | TRBV18 | CASSPYDSNQPQHF | TGTGCCAGCTCACCCTACGATAGCAATCAGCCCCAGCATTTT
few | TRBJ2-6 | NA | 13 | TRBV2 | CASMLPGANVLTF | TGTGCCAGCATGCTCCCTGGGGCCAACGTCCTGACTTTC
many | TRBJ1-4 | NA | 15 | TRBV4-3 | CASSPVPAGGEKLFF | TGCGCCAGCAGCCCCGTGCCGGCAGGAGGGGAAAAACTGTTTTTT